A selection of T cell receptor beta chains follows, all from one sample in a study of cytomegalovirus exposure and HLA in healthy donors. Generated by immunoSEQ multiplex PCR, the TCRdb table keeps only in-frame clones and is missing some. Of about 140,000 clones in the sample, around 80% are singletons; the top ten hold 4.8%. The sequenced sample consisted of PBMCs. These receptor sequences come from a man aged 30 to 39 in good health. The CDR3 runs from the conserved cysteine through the conserved F or W. A D gene is named only where the DNA matches it firmly. For some rows the clone size is stated as once, few or many, or as a class when expanded; others skip it.

J	V	D	size	DNA	CDR3
TRBJ2-1	TRBV18	.	few	TGTGCCAGCTCACCTTCCACAAATGAGCAGTTCTTC	CASSPSTNEQFF
TRBJ1-4	TRBV7-9	.	few	TGTGCCAGCAGCCAAACCAACGGTGAAAAACTGTTTTTT	CASSQTNGEKLFF
TRBJ2-7	TRBV29-1	.	.	TGCAGCGTTCAGGAAGCCTACGAGCAGTACTTC	CSVQEAYEQYF
TRBJ1-1	TRBV29-1	TRBD1	.	TGCAGCGTGGAACCACAGGGGGCGAGGAAAGCTTTCTTT	CSVEPQGARKAFF
TRBJ2-7	TRBV18	.	once	TGTGCCAGCTCACCCTCGGGTGGTTGGCCGTACTTC	CASSPSGGWPYF
TRBJ2-1	TRBV29-1	.	.	TGCAGCGTTGAAGATCTTAGCGGCAATGAGCAGTTCTTC	CSVEDLSGNEQFF
TRBJ2-1	TRBV12-5	TRBD2	.	TGTGCTAGTGGTCTAGCGGGAGGGAGGAATGAGCAGTTCTTC	CASGLAGGRNEQFF
TRBJ2-7	TRBV28	TRBD2	.	TGTGCCAGCAGTAGCCGGGACTACCAGTACTTC	CASSSRDYQYF
TRBJ2-5	TRBV7-9	TRBD2	.	TGTGCCAGCAGCTTAGTTAGCGGGAGCCAAGAGACCCAGTACTTC	CASSLVSGSQETQYF
TRBJ2-2	TRBV5-5	TRBD2	.	TGTGCCAGCAGCTTGAATCTAGCGGGAGGCATCACCGGGGAGCTGTTTTTT	CASSLNLAGGITGELFF
TRBJ2-7	TRBV5-1	.	.	TGCGCCAGCAGGGCCGGGGAGCGCTACGAGCAGTACTTC	CASRAGERYEQYF
TRBJ2-7	TRBV19	.	.	TGTGCCAGTACATGGGGGTTCGGAACAGGGACCTACGAGCAGTACTTC	CASTWGFGTGTYEQYF
TRBJ2-5	TRBV7-8	.	.	TGTGCCAGCAGTCCTGCGCTAGGAAGAGAGACCCAGTACTTC	CASSPALGRETQYF
TRBJ2-1	TRBV27	TRBD2	.	TGTGCCTGGGGGACTAGTTCTCATGAGCAGTTCTTC	CAWGTSSHEQFF
TRBJ2-7	TRBV27	TRBD1	.	TGTGCCAGCAGTTTGAGAGGACAGGGGACCTACGAGCAGTACTTC	CASSLRGQGTYEQYF
TRBJ2-7	TRBV19	.	.	TGTGCCAGTAGTATCCCGGGCAGGGCCCACGAGCAGTACTTC	CASSIPGRAHEQYF
TRBJ2-7	TRBV7-3	TRBD2	.	TGTGCCAGCAGCTTTGGAGGGACTAGCGGGGACGAGCAGTACTTC	CASSFGGTSGDEQYF
TRBJ1-3	TRBV28	.	.	TGTGCCAGCACTCTGGGCGGGGGCGGCGGAGGAAACACCATATATTTT	CASTLGGGGGGNTIYF
TRBJ1-1	TRBV5-8	.	.	TGTGCCAGCAGCTTTGGGGGGGGTTACACTGAAGCTTTCTTT	CASSFGGGYTEAFF
TRBJ2-7	TRBV5-1	.	.	TGCGCCAGCAGTCCGGAGGGGGCCCGATACTCCTACGAGCAGTACTTC	CASSPEGARYSYEQYF